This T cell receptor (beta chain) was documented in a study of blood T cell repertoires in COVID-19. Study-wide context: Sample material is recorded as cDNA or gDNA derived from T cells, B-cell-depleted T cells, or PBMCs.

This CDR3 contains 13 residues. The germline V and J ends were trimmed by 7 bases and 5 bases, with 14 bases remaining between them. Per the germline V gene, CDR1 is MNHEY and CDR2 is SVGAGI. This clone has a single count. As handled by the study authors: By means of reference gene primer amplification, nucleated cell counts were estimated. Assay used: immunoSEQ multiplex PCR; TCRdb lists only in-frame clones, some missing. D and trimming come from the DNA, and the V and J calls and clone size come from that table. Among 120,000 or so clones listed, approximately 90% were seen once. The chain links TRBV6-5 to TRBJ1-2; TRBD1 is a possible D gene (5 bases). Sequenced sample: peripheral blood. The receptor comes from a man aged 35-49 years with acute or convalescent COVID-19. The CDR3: CASTAQVIYGYTF. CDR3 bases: TGTGCCAGCACCGCACAGGTGATATATGGCTACACCTTC.